The entry below gives a single T cell receptor (beta chain) sequence along with its context. Its specificity is not known. The CDR3 extends over 15 amino acids. J gave up 5 bases and V 8 bases, and 9 bases lay outside the gene matches. Germline values: CDR1 MNHEY, CDR2 SVGAGI. The data derive from a study of cytomegalovirus exposure and HLA in healthy donors. For the study at large: Assignment to the Caucasian-associated ancestry cluster applied to approximately 80% of the 300 to 500 genotyped donors. Whole-study findings and limits: Later analysis identified a missense DCLRE1C variant that was linked to TCR beta V- and J-gene trimming.

PCR amplification relied on 60 Vbeta primers (plus 13 Jbeta primers). The table came from immunoSEQ multiplex PCR; TCRdb's copy has only in-frame clones and leaves some out. The sample includes tens of thousands of clones. The TCR sequence derives from a woman aged 55-69 years in good health and CMV-seronegative. The J gene is TRBJ2-5, the V gene TRBV6-5; TRBD2 matches at 12 bases. What was sequenced was PBMCs. CDR3 nucleotides: TGTGCCAGCGCCCAAACTAGCGGGAGGACGGAGACCCAGTACTTC. This sequence encodes CASAQTSGRTETQYF.